These T cell receptor beta chains were read from a single sample in a study of blood T cell repertoires in COVID-19. Generated by immunoSEQ multiplex PCR, the TCRdb table keeps only in-frame clones and is missing some. The table lists hundreds of thousands of clones, 80% to 90% of them singletons. Material: PBMCs or T cells enriched from blood (not recorded which). Receptor source: a man aged 35 to 55 who had recovered from COVID-19. Each CDR3 is given with its conserved first and last residue. A D gene is named only where the DNA matches it firmly. Expanded clones get a size class; other rows say once, few or many, or leave the size out.

J gene | D gene | V gene | clone size | CDR3 protein | CDR3 DNA
TRBJ2-5 | . | TRBV4-1 | . | CASSLRQAPKETQYF | TGCGCCAGCAGCCTCCGACAGGCCCCGAAAGAGACCCAGTACTTC
TRBJ2-1 | . | TRBV10-3 | . | CAISESLDRQVANEQFF | TGTGCCATCAGTGAGTCCCTAGACAGGCAGGTAGCCAATGAGCAGTTCTTC
TRBJ2-2 | . | TRBV6-5 | many | CASSSGESGELFF | TGTGCCAGCAGCTCAGGGGAATCCGGGGAGCTGTTTTTT
TRBJ1-6 | . | TRBV19 | . | CASSSYSTKSPLHF | TGTGCCAGTAGTTCTTACTCCACCAAGTCACCCCTCCACTTT
TRBJ2-7 | TRBD1 | TRBV9 | . | CASSVGGDRATKQYF | TGTGCCAGCAGCGTAGGTGGGGACAGGGCTACGAAGCAGTACTTC
TRBJ2-1 | . | TRBV11-3 | . | CASSSRLGNEQFF | TGTGCCAGCAGTTCCCGACTTGGGAATGAGCAGTTCTTC
TRBJ2-4 | . | TRBV2 | . | CATIRGTELAKNIQYF | TGTGCCACCATCCGAGGAACGGAGCTAGCCAAAAACATTCAGTACTTC
TRBJ1-5 | TRBD1 | TRBV10-3 | . | CAISEGPGTVYNQPQHF | TGTGCCATCAGTGAGGGACCCGGGACAGTATATAATCAGCCCCAGCATTTT
TRBJ2-7 | . | TRBV27 | . | CASSSVGEQYF | TGTGCCAGCAGTTCAGTCGGGGAGCAGTACTTC
TRBJ2-7 | . | TRBV27 | . | CASRGDSLTYEQYF | TGTGCCAGCAGGGGGGACTCTCTTACCTACGAGCAGTACTTC
TRBJ1-5 | TRBD1 | TRBV7-2 | . | CASSSDLGQSNQPQHF | TGTGCCAGCAGCTCCGACCTGGGACAGTCCAATCAGCCCCAGCATTTT
TRBJ1-1 | . | TRBV12-3/TRBV12-4 | . | CASTINWEEAFF | TGTGCCAGCACCATAAACTGGGAGGAAGCTTTCTTT
TRBJ2-1 | . | TRBV5-4 | . | CASSANSGRFYNEQFF | TGTGCCAGCAGCGCCAATAGCGGCAGGTTTTACAATGAGCAGTTCTTC
TRBJ2-7 | TRBD2 | TRBV11-2 | . | CASSLDWTSGIYEQYF | TGTGCCAGCAGCTTAGATTGGACTAGCGGGATCTACGAGCAGTACTTC
TRBJ1-5 | TRBD1 | TRBV9 | few | CASSPADRPDQPQHF | TGTGCCAGCAGCCCGGCGGACAGGCCGGATCAGCCCCAGCATTTT
TRBJ2-7 | TRBD2 | TRBV10-3 | . | CATTRWEGEQYF | TGTGCCACGACTCGTTGGGAGGGCGAGCAGTACTTC
TRBJ1-2 | . | TRBV28 | . | CASSFRAYGYTF | TGTGCCAGCAGTTTCAGGGCCTATGGCTACACCTTC
TRBJ1-2 | TRBD1 | TRBV4-1 | once | CASSQDIGQGRDGYTF | TGCGCCAGCAGCCAAGATATCGGACAGGGGAGAGATGGCTACACCTTC
TRBJ1-1 | . | TRBV4-1 | once | CASSQDGGNTEAFF | TGCGCCAGCAGCCAAGACGGTGGGAACACTGAAGCTTTCTTT
TRBJ1-2 | TRBD1 | TRBV6-5 | . | CASIADRGVLGGYTF | TGTGCCAGCATTGCGGACAGGGGTGTCCTGGGTGGCTACACCTTC
TRBJ2-3 | . | TRBV10-3 | . | CAISEDSSTDTQYF | TGTGCCATCAGTGAGGACAGTAGCACAGATACGCAGTATTTT
TRBJ2-5 | TRBD2 | TRBV4-3 | . | CASSQSAGLGSRETQYF | TGCGCCAGCAGCCAGTCGGCGGGACTAGGGAGCCGAGAGACCCAGTACTTC
TRBJ1-1 | TRBD1 | TRBV6-5 | . | CASSWGTGVGNTEAFF | TGTGCCAGCAGTTGGGGGACAGGGGTTGGGAACACTGAAGCTTTCTTT
TRBJ2-1 | TRBD2 | TRBV2 | . | CASKVGLAVNEQFF | TGTGCCAGCAAGGTGGGACTAGCGGTGAATGAGCAGTTCTTC
TRBJ2-1 | TRBD1 | TRBV2 | . | CASSDDRVNEQFF | TGTGCCAGCAGCGACGACAGGGTCAATGAGCAGTTCTTC
TRBJ1-6 | . | TRBV5-8 | once | CASSLRVPRNSPLHF | TGTGCCAGCAGCCTCAGGGTGCCCAGAAATTCACCCCTCCACTTT
TRBJ1-2 | . | TRBV2 | . | CASSRNWGDYGYTF | TGTGCCAGCAGCCGAAACTGGGGGGACTATGGCTACACCTTC
TRBJ1-1 | TRBD1 | TRBV6-5 | . | CASRPTGDTEAFF | TGTGCCAGCAGGCCTACAGGGGACACTGAAGCTTTCTTT
TRBJ1-4 | . | TRBV10-3 | . | CAIWGGEKLFF | TGTGCCATCTGGGGGGGTGAAAAACTGTTTTTT
TRBJ2-3 | . | TRBV5-1 | . | CASSLVSVDTQYF | TGCGCCAGCAGCTTGGTTTCGGTAGATACGCAGTATTTT
TRBJ2-1 | TRBD2 | TRBV23-1 | . | CASSHCGGGSYNEQFF | TGCGCCAGCAGTCATTGCGGGGGGGGCTCCTACAATGAGCAGTTCTTC
TRBJ1-2 | . | TRBV12-3/TRBV12-4 | . | CASSPPGYGYTF | TGTGCCAGCAGCCCCCCGGGCTATGGCTACACCTTC
TRBJ2-1 | TRBD2 | TRBV7-2 | once | CASTSSGRALGQFF | TGTGCCAGCACCTCTAGCGGGAGGGCTCTCGGGCAGTTCTTC
TRBJ1-2 | TRBD1 | TRBV7-8 | few | CASSLGDRGLYGYTF | TGTGCCAGCAGCTTAGGCGACAGGGGGCTGTATGGCTACACCTTC
TRBJ2-3 | . | TRBV1 | few | CTSSQDNRRGTQYF | TGCACCAGCAGCCAAGATAATAGGAGGGGTACGCAGTATTTT
TRBJ1-5 | TRBD1 | TRBV2 | once | CASSWTGRYSNQPQHF | TGTGCCAGCAGTTGGACAGGGCGATATAGCAATCAGCCCCAGCATTTT
TRBJ1-3 | . | TRBV25-1 | once | CASSELGETGNTIYF | TGTGCCAGCAGTGAATTAGGGGAAACTGGAAACACCATATATTTT
TRBJ2-3 | TRBD1 | TRBV14 | . | CASSLTGDSTDTQYF | TGTGCCAGCAGCTTGACAGGGGACAGCACAGATACGCAGTATTTT
TRBJ1-2 | . | TRBV25-1 | . | CASSDPPFGYTF | TGTGCCAGCAGTGATCCCCCGTTCGGCTACACCTTC
TRBJ2-2 | . | TRBV3-1/TRBV3-2 | . | CASSHGTSNTGELFF | TGTGCCAGCAGCCACGGGACATCGAACACCGGGGAGCTGTTTTTT
TRBJ2-7 | . | TRBV27 | few | CASRSAGSLDQYF | TGTGCCAGCAGGTCAGCCGGGTCGCTAGATCAGTACTTC
TRBJ1-2 | TRBD1 | TRBV13 | . | CASSSIRGDRTYYGYTF | TGTGCCAGCAGCTCGATTAGGGGGGACAGGACTTACTATGGCTACACCTTC
TRBJ2-7 | TRBD1 | TRBV6-5 | . | CASQGNRDRAHEQYF | TGTGCCAGCCAAGGTAACAGGGACAGGGCCCACGAGCAGTACTTC
TRBJ2-7 | TRBD2 | TRBV24-1 | . | CATSDSGRFDEQYF | TGTGCCACCAGTGACAGCGGGAGGTTCGACGAGCAGTACTTC
TRBJ1-2 | . | TRBV4-3 | . | CASSQDTGNYGYTF | TGCGCCAGCAGCCAAGATACAGGAAACTATGGCTACACCTTC
TRBJ2-1 | TRBD1 | TRBV7-6 | . | CASSLQDRVQDEQFF | TGTGCCAGCAGCTTACAGGACAGGGTTCAGGATGAGCAGTTCTTC
TRBJ1-1 | . | TRBV2 | . | CASSSSGDRNTEAFF | TGTGCCAGCAGCTCAAGCGGGGATAGGAACACTGAAGCTTTCTTT
TRBJ1-2 | TRBD1 | TRBV19 | . | CASSDRDRALGYGYTF | TGTGCCAGTAGTGACCGGGACAGGGCCCTCGGCTATGGCTACACCTTC
TRBJ2-1 | TRBD1 | TRBV7-3 | . | CASSAARTGGEQFF | TGTGCCAGCAGCGCCGCCCGGACAGGGGGTGAGCAGTTCTTC
TRBJ2-2 | TRBD2 | TRBV3-1/TRBV3-2 | . | CASSQEHTSANTGELFF | TGTGCCAGCAGCCAAGAACACACTAGCGCGAACACCGGGGAGCTGTTTTTT
TRBJ2-7 | . | TRBV30 | . | CAWTRSYEQYF | TGTGCCTGGACCCGGAGCTACGAGCAGTACTTC
TRBJ2-5 | TRBD1 | TRBV5-1 | . | CASSWDRTQYF | TGCGCCAGCAGCTGGGACAGAACCCAGTACTTC
TRBJ2-3 | TRBD1 | TRBV9 | . | CASTASNRGTDTQYF | TGTGCCAGCACCGCTTCAAACAGGGGTACGGATACGCAGTATTTT
TRBJ1-1 | . | TRBV4-3 | few | CASSQIRVTEAFF | TGCGCCAGCAGCCAAATACGAGTTACTGAAGCTTTCTTT